Presented here are 29 T cell receptor beta chains from one specimen sequenced in a study of OX40 agonist ivuxolimab in advanced cancers. Library preparation was by the immunoSEQ multiplex PCR assay. TCRdb's version of the immuneACCESS table is confined to in-frame rearrangements and falls short of the full clone set. An unresolved V gene accounts for under half of the shortfall where checked; the remainder is of unknown origin. The sample includes about 32,000 clones, with around nine tenths observed a single time. The ten largest make up around 5% of the sample. The sample here was CD4+ or CD8+ T cells sorted from blood, taken in a trial of the OX40 agonist ivuxolimab. The receptors derive from an adult with an advanced solid tumor such as melanoma, head and neck, liver or kidney cancer.

This clone has a single count. V gene TRBV4-1 combines with J gene TRBJ1-1; D might be TRBD1 (6 bases). CDR3 length: 13 amino acids. Germline lookup yields CDR1 MGHRA and CDR2 YSYEKL. Trimming left V 10 bases short and J 5 bases short, with 17 bases between. CDR3 DNA: TGCGCCACCAGAGGGGGGCTGGGGACTGAAGCTTTCTTT. Translated, it gives CATRGGLGTEAFF.

The V call is TRBV4-1, the J call TRBJ1-5; D is ambiguous. Trimming stripped 5 bases from V and 0 bases from J, with 11 bases between. The V gene's germline CDR1 is MGHRA and CDR2 YSYEKL. This CDR3 is built from 15 residues. Written as DNA, the CDR3 is TGCGCCAGCAGCACCGGGTACAGTAGCAATCAGCCCCAGCATTTT. It codes for CASSTGYSSNQPQHF.

The chain employs TRBV4-3 and TRBJ1-1; D is possibly TRBD1 (6 bases). The CDR3 loop spans 15 amino acids. Germline CDR1 is LGHNA and CDR2 is YSLEER. V was trimmed by 3 bases and J by 4 bases, leaving 15 bases between them. Here the CDR3 reads CASSHKQGIVTEAFF. Here the CDR3 DNA reads TGCGCCAGCAGCCATAAACAGGGAATCGTCACTGAAGCTTTCTTT.

On this clone: Compared with germline, one end of the junction differs, possibly owing to a read error. The V gene is TRBV7-7, the J gene TRBJ2-1, with D perhaps matching TRBD2 (6 bases). CDR3 length: 13 residues. The germline CDR1 and CDR2 sequences are SSHAT and FNYEAQ (reference sequence). The CDR3 bases are TGTGCTAGCAGCTTAACCGGGAGCAATGAGCAGTTCTTC. As protein: CASSLTGSNEQFF.

The rearrangement uses TRBV11-2 and TRBJ2-1; D is ambiguous. The V end was cut by 3 bases, the J end by 6 bases, with 15 bases between. Germline V gene sequence: CDR1 SGHAT, CDR2 FQNNGV. This CDR3 is 15 amino acids long. The CDR3 region is CASSFRVPGSNEQFF. CDR3 coding DNA: TGTGCCAGCAGCTTCCGGGTCCCAGGCTCCAATGAGCAGTTCTTC.

Remarks on this clone: Because the CDR3's place on the DNA is in doubt, the DNA is left out and the CDR3 is given as listed by TCRdb. The chain uses TRBV27 and TRBJ2-1. Termini included, the CDR3 measures 15 amino acids. CDR1 is MNHEY, CDR2 SMNVEV, per germline (reference sequence). CDR3 sequence reads: CASSLVMGGGDEQFF.

This chain connects TRBV5-4 to TRBJ1-5, with D perhaps matching TRBD1 (6 bases). The V gene lost 2 bases and the J gene lost 3 bases, with 12 bases spanning the gap. The germline gives CDR1 SGHNT, CDR2 YYREEE (reference sequence). CDR3 length: 15 residues. CDR3 region: CASSFGQGNNQPQHF. CDR3 sequence (DNA): TGTGCCAGCAGCTTCGGGCAGGGGAACAATCAGCCCCAGCATTTT.

This rearrangement joins TRBV7-9 to TRBJ1-1, with no clear D. CDR3 length: 13 amino acids. Trimming left V 1 base short and J 0 bases short, with 3 bases between. Germline-derived CDR1 and CDR2 are SEHNR and FQNEAQ (reference sequence). CDR3 region: CASSLDVNTEAFF. The CDR3 bases are TGTGCCAGCAGCTTAGATGTGAACACTGAAGCTTTCTTT.

This chain uses TRBV6-1 with TRBJ1-2; D ambiguous. In germline, CDR1 is MNHNS, CDR2 SASEGT. The CDR3 totals 13 residues. V lost 3 bases to trimming and J lost 4 bases, with 9 bases between them. DNA for the CDR3: TGTGCCAGCAGTGATGAGATAGCCTATGGCTACACCTTC. Translated, it gives CASSDEIAYGYTF.

V gene TRBV28 combines with J gene TRBJ2-7, with 11 positions matching TRBD2. This CDR3 is 14 amino acids long. Germline-derived CDR1 and CDR2 are MDHEN and SYDVKM. J gave up 2 bases and V 5 bases, and 2 bases lay outside the gene matches. The DNA for the CDR3 is TGTGCCAGCAGTGTAGCGGGAGGGGCCTACGAGCAGTACTTC. It encodes CASSVAGGAYEQYF.

This clone appeared once. The rearrangement links TRBV29-1 to TRBJ1-1; 9 bases are shared with TRBD1. Germline values: CDR1 SQVTM, CDR2 ANQGSEA. The CDR3 is 14 residues long. V shed 3 bases, J shed 5 bases, and the junction held 7 bases outside the gene matches. CDR3 DNA: TGCAGCGTTGAGCTACAGGGGGCGGGGACTGAAGCTTTCTTT. Residues: CSVELQGAGTEAFF.

A few counts support this clone. The chain is built from TRBV7-9 and TRBJ2-3, with 11 bases identical to TRBD2. CDR1 and CDR2 from the germline V gene are SEHNR and FQNEAQ (reference sequence). This CDR3 has 19 amino acids. V lost 6 bases to trimming and J lost 0 bases; unmatched junction nucleotides: 14. The CDR3 protein is CASRVGTSGSLSSTDTQYF. In nucleotides, the CDR3 is TGTGCCAGCAGAGTCGGGACTAGCGGATCCCTCTCTAGCACAGATACGCAGTATTTT.

This clone is a singleton in its sample. The V and J genes are TRBV28 and TRBJ2-6, with D unresolved. The CDR3 runs to 19 residues. Germline-derived CDR1 and CDR2 are MDHEN and SYDVKM. V gave up 8 bases and J gave up 0 bases, with 23 bases separating them. The CDR3 DNA sequence: TGTGCCAGCGAAACCCAAGTGCGTGACCAGCACTCTGGGGCCAACGTCCTGACTTTC. Amino acids: CASETQVRDQHSGANVLTF.

This chain connects TRBV7-6 to TRBJ1-1; D unresolved. V was pared by 5 bases and J by 1 base, with 20 bases between. CDR1 is SGHVS, CDR2 FNYEAQ, per germline. This CDR3 comprises 17 residues. Written as DNA, the CDR3 is TGTGCCAGCAGCCCCGGACCGTCACGGTCCTCGAACACTGAAGCTTTCTTT. It codes for CASSPGPSRSSNTEAFF.

In its sample, this clone was seen once. V gene TRBV19 combines with J gene TRBJ2-3; 10 positions agree with TRBD1. The junction had 10 bases not matched to a gene; V was cut back by 5 bases and J by 5 bases. The CDR3 runs to 16 residues. Germline CDR1 is LNHDA and CDR2 is SQIVND (reference sequence). The CDR3 sequence: CASSQLGTGEIDTQYF. The CDR3 nucleotides read TGTGCCAGTAGTCAATTAGGGACAGGGGAAATAGATACGCAGTATTTT.

The rearrangement links TRBV7-9 to TRBJ1-3, with D tentatively TRBD1 (5 bases). V lost 6 bases and J 3 bases, leaving 12 bases between the germline ends. The germline gives CDR1 SEHNR, CDR2 FQNEAQ (reference sequence). The CDR3 is 14 residues long. CDR3 loop: CASRIDSLGNTIYF. The CDR3 DNA sequence: TGTGCCAGCAGAATAGACAGTCTTGGAAACACCATATATTTT.

V usage is TRBV4-1 and J usage is TRBJ2-2; 9 bases match TRBD1. Germline V CDR1 and CDR2: MGHRA, YSYEKL. The CDR3 covers 17 residues. J gave up 6 bases and V 1 base, and 9 bases lay outside the gene matches. This CDR3 reads CASSQVGTGYFPGELFF. The CDR3 DNA sequence: TGCGCCAGCAGCCAAGTAGGGACAGGGTATTTCCCCGGGGAGCTGTTTTTT.

This sequence joins TRBV11-3 and TRBJ2-1; a possible D gene is TRBD2 (6 bases). The CDR3 spans 15 residues. Per germline, CDR1 SGHNT and CDR2 YENEEA. The V end lost 3 bases, the J end lost 5 bases, and 14 bases lay between the germline ends. CDR3: CASSFWGTGDNEQFF. CDR3 DNA: TGTGCCAGCAGCTTTTGGGGGACGGGGGACAATGAGCAGTTCTTC.

This chain uses TRBV7-3 with TRBJ2-1; no clear D gene. Trimming cost V 3 bases and J 6 bases, with 9 bases left between them. Looked up from germline, CDR1 is SGHTA and CDR2 is FQGTGA. The CDR3 spans 13 residues. CDR3 protein: CASSLYAANEQFF. CDR3 DNA sequence: TGTGCCAGCAGCTTGTACGCAGCCAATGAGCAGTTCTTC. Complete variable domain (other parts from reference TRBV7-3 and TRBJ2-1): GAGVSQTPSNKVTEKGKYVELRCDPISGHTALYWYRQSLGQGPEFLIYFQGTGAADDSGLPNDRFFAVRPEGSVSTLKIQRTERGDSAVYLCASSLYAANEQFFGPGTRLTVL.

V gene TRBV7-9 combines with J gene TRBJ2-5; weak D call: TRBD2 (7 bases). The CDR3 sequence is 14 residues long. V lost 5 bases and J lost 5, with 15 bases in between. Germline CDR1 and CDR2: SEHNR and FQNEAQ (reference sequence). The CDR3 loop reads CASSTSRGAETQYF. The DNA of the CDR3 is TGTGCCAGCAGCACGTCCCGGGGGGCCGAGACCCAGTACTTC. Supplemented by reference TRBV7-9 and TRBJ2-5, the full variable domain reads DTGVSQNPRHKITKRGQNVTFRCDPISEHNRLYWYRQTLGQGPEFLTYFQNEAQLEKSRLLSDRFSAERPKGSFSTLEIQRTEQGDSAMYLCASSTSRGAETQYFGPGTRLLVL.

The count of this clone is one. The chain combines TRBV5-1 with TRBJ2-1; possible D gene TRBD1, 6 bases. V was clipped by 4 bases and J by 7 bases, with 15 bases between them. The CDR3 has 14 residues. Germline CDR1 SGHRS, CDR2 YFSETQ. The CDR3 coding sequence is TGCGCCAGCAGCCGAACAGGGATGGAGAATGAGCAGTTCTTC. Its protein is CASSRTGMENEQFF.

The chain links TRBV7-8 to TRBJ2-1, with TRBD2 identical over 14 bases. Germline CDR1 is SGHVS and CDR2 is FQNEAQ. The trim removed 5 bases at V and 9 bases at J, leaving 3 bases unmatched. The CDR3 runs 14 residues. This CDR3 is CASSPGTSGSEQFF. The CDR3 bases are TGTGCCAGCAGCCCCGGGACTAGCGGGAGTGAGCAGTTCTTC.

The J gene is TRBJ1-2, the V gene TRBV11-2; D is perhaps TRBD1 (5 bases). Looked up from germline, CDR1 is SGHAT and CDR2 is FQNNGV. With 1 base removed from V and 4 bases from J, the gap between germline ends came to 10 bases. The CDR3 is 14 residues long. The CDR3 spells CASSLVDGTYGYTF. The CDR3, as DNA: TGTGCCAGCAGCTTAGTCGACGGGACCTATGGCTACACCTTC.

The V gene is TRBV4-3, the J gene TRBJ1-5, with TRBD1 matching 7 bases. V was pared by 1 base and J by 2 bases, with 8 bases of the junction left unmatched. This CDR3 has 17 amino acids. Germline CDR1 LGHNA, CDR2 YSLEER. Here the CDR3 DNA reads TGCGCCAGCAGCCAAGGCAAAGCAGGGGGGGGCAATCAGCCCCAGCATTTT. The encoded protein is CASSQGKAGGGNQPQHF.

The chain has TRBV19 and TRBJ1-5, with D maybe TRBD1 (6 bases). V was cut by 6 bases and J by 3 bases, with 12 bases left in between. This CDR3 contains 14 residues. Germline-derived CDR1 and CDR2 are LNHDA and SQIVND (reference sequence). CDR3 sequence reads: CASRPGQSNQPQHF. In DNA form, the CDR3 reads TGTGCCAGTAGGCCCGGACAGTCCAATCAGCCCCAGCATTTT.

The genes are TRBV7-9 and TRBJ1-1; D is perhaps TRBD1 (6 bases). This CDR3 contains 13 residues. V dropped 8 bases and J dropped 0 bases, with 10 bases sitting between them. The germline V gene encodes CDR1 SEHNR and CDR2 FQNEAQ (reference sequence). CDR3 amino acids: CASGTPLNTEAFF. In nucleotides, the CDR3 is TGTGCCAGCGGGACACCCCTGAACACTGAAGCTTTCTTT.

The chain recombines TRBV4-3 with TRBJ2-7; the D is unclear. Between the trimmed V and J ends, which lost 0 bases and 7 bases, there was a span of 16 bases. This CDR3 spans 15 amino acids. The germline V gene has CDR1 LGHNA and CDR2 YSLEER. CDR3 DNA sequence: TGCGCCAGCAGCCAAGAAACAGCACCTGGAGTTGAGCAGTACTTC. It translates to CASSQETAPGVEQYF.

This clone was found once. The V and J genes are TRBV5-8 and TRBJ2-5; D might be TRBD2 (5 bases). Germline assignment: CDR1 SGHTS and CDR2 YDEGEE. The V end was cut by 7 bases, the J end by 1 base, with 17 bases between. This CDR3 comprises 15 residues. This CDR3 is CASGPGLAPQETQYF. The CDR3 DNA sequence: TGTGCCAGCGGCCCGGGCCTAGCCCCCCAAGAGACCCAGTACTTC.

This clone was observed once. V and J are TRBV7-2 and TRBJ2-2, with D uncertain. V was cut by 10 bases and J by 0 bases, with 24 bases left in between. Germline values: CDR1 SGHTA, CDR2 FQGNSA. The CDR3 runs 18 residues. CDR3 coding DNA: TGTGCCAACCTAAAATGGGGAACGGGCTTAGCGAACACCGGGGAGCTGTTTTTT. Protein sequence: CANLKWGTGLANTGELFF.